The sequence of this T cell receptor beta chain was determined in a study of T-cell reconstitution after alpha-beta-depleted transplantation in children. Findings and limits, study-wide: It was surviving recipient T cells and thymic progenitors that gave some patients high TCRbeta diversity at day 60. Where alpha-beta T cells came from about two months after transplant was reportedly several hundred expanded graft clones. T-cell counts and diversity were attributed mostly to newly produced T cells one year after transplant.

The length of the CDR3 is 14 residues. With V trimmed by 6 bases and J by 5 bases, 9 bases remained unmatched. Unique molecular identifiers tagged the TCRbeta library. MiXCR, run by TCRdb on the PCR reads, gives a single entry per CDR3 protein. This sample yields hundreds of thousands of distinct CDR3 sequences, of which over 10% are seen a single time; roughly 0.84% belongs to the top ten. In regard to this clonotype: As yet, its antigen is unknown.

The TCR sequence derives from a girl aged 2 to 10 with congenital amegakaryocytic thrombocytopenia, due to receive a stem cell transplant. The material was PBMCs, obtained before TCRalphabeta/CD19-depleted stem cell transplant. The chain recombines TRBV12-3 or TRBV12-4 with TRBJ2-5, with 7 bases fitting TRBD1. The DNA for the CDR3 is TGTGCCAGCAGCCCATTGACAGGGTTGGAGACCCAGTACTTC. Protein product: CASSPLTGLETQYF.